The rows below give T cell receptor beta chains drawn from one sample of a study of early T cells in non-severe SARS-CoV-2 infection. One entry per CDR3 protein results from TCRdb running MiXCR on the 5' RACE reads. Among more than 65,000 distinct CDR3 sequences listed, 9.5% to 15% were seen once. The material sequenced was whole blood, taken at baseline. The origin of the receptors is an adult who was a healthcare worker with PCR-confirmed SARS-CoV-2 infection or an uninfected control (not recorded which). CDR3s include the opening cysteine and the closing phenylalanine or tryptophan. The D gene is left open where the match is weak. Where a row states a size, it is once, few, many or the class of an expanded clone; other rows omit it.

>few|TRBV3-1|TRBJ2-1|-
CASSLRQPSSYNEQFF
TGTGCCAGCAGCCTCCGACAGCCCTCCTCCTACAATGAGCAGTTCTTC
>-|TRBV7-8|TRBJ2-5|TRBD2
CASSLFQRGGLETQYF
TGTGCCAGCAGCTTATTCCAGCGGGGGGGCCTCGAGACCCAGTACTTC
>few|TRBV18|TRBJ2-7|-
CASSDGGSDEQYF
TGTGCCAGCTCAGATGGAGGGTCCGACGAGCAGTACTTC
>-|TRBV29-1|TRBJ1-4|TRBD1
CSAAPGGDEKLFF
TGCAGCGCCGCCCCAGGGGGGGATGAAAAACTGTTTTTT
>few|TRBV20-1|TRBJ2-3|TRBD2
CRPLAGGTDTQYF
TGCAGGCCACTAGCGGGGGGGACAGATACGCAGTATTTT
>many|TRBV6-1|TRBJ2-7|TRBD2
CASRKSSGGPPYEQYF
TGTGCCAGCAGAAAATCTAGCGGGGGGCCCCCCTACGAGCAGTACTTC
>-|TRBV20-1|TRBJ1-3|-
CSAHLTTGNTIYF
TGCAGTGCTCATCTGACTACTGGAAACACCATATATTTT
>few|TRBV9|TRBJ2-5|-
CASSVGQQETQYF
TGTGCCAGCAGCGTGGGGCAGCAAGAGACCCAGTACTTC
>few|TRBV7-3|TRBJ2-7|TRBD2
CASSISGGSYEQYF
TGTGCCAGCAGCATTAGCGGGGGGAGCTACGAGCAGTACTTC
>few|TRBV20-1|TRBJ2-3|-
CSAREGTGVTDTQYF
TGCAGTGCTAGAGAAGGAACGGGGGTGACAGATACGCAGTATTTT
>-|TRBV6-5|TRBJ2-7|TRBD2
CASSAISGIPYEQYF
TGTGCCAGCAGCGCGATTAGCGGGATCCCTTACGAGCAGTACTTC
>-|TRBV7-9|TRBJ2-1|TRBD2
CAALSTSEGVAGRNEQFF
TGTGCCGCCCTCTCGACTAGCGAGGGGGTAGCCGGGAGGAATGAGCAGTTCTTC
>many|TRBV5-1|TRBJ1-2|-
CASSLEVVNYGYTF
TGCGCCAGCAGCTTGGAAGTCGTTAACTATGGCTACACCTTC
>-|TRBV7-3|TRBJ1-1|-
CASSPGPNTEAFF
TGTGCCAGCAGCCCTGGACCGAACACTGAAGCTTTCTTT
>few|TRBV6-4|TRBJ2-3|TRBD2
CASSDEAGSSDTQYF
TGTGCCAGCAGTGACGAAGCGGGGAGCTCAGATACGCAGTATTTT
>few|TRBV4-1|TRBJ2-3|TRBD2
CASSQDGTIADTQYF
TGCGCCAGCAGCCAAGACGGGACTATAGCCGATACGCAGTATTTT
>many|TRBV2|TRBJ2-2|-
CASRTDLNTGELFF
TGTGCCAGCAGGACAGACTTGAACACCGGGGAGCTGTTTTTT
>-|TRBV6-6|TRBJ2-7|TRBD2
CASRKTTSGSSYEQYF
TGTGCCAGCAGGAAAACGACTAGCGGTAGCTCCTACGAGCAGTACTTC
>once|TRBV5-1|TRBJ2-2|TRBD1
CASRRTGVFGELFF
TGCGCCAGCAGACGGACAGGGGTTTTCGGGGAGCTGTTTTTT
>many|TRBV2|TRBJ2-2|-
CASSRSGGSGTGELFF
TGTGCCAGCAGCCGAAGCGGAGGCTCGGGGACCGGGGAGCTGTTTTTT
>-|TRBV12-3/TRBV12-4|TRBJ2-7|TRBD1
CASSFLDRPYEQYF
TGTGCCAGCAGTTTTTTGGACAGGCCCTACGAGCAGTACTTC
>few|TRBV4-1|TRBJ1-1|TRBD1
CASSQDRGFQRQGTLFF
TGCGCCAGCAGCCAAGATAGGGGGTTTCAACGACAGGGGACCCTGTTCTTT
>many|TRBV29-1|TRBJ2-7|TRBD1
CSIVGTGVTYEQYF
TGCAGCATCGTTGGGACAGGGGTGACCTACGAGCAGTACTTC
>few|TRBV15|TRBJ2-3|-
CATSRDTGLGYF
TGTGCCACCAGCAGAGATACAGGCTTAGGGTATTTT
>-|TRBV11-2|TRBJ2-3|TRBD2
CASSLVGGAEDTQYF
TGTGCCAGCAGCTTAGTCGGGGGGGCGGAAGATACGCAGTATTTT
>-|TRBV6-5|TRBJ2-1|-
CASSGSDYNEQFF
TGTGCCAGCAGTGGCTCAGACTACAATGAGCAGTTCTTC
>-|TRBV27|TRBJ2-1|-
CASSFGRGVWQFF
TGTGCCAGCAGTTTCGGCCGGGGAGTGTGGCAGTTCTTC
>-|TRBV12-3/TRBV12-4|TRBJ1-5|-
CASSFRSINQPQHF
TGTGCCAGCAGTTTTAGGTCCATCAATCAGCCCCAGCATTTT
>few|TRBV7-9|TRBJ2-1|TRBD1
CASSHRGVNEQFF
TGTGCCAGCAGCCACAGGGGGGTGAATGAGCAGTTCTTC
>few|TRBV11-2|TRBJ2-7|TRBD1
CASSQRQGSYEQYF
TGTGCCAGCAGCCAGCGACAGGGTTCCTACGAGCAGTACTTC